What follows is one T cell receptor (beta chain) and its context. HIV-negative, healthy adults without recent acute infections or vaccinations were the donors. The V segment lost 3 bases and the J segment 5 bases; nucleotides outside the gene matches: 3. Germline assignment: CDR1 MNHEY and CDR2 SMNVEV (reference sequence). The CDR3 covers 14 residues. The data derive from a study of shared clonotypes between healthy human individuals. On the study more broadly: Three plates each covered CD4 naive and memory; CD8 naive two, CD8 memory one.

Template for every sorted-subset replicate PCR totaled 150 to 250 ng DNA, tens of thousands of T cell genomes. TCRdb keeps only in-frame clones here, not all; method: immunoSEQ multiplex PCR. The repertoire consists of approximately 710,000 clones, with about nine tenths occurring once and the leading ten covering 34%. Sequencing was done on a sample of memory CD8+ T cells from PBMCs. Subset specified: CD45RO+ cells pooled with CCR7-negative TemRA cells. The chain joins TRBV27 to TRBJ2-7, with TRBD2 identical over 11 bases. This receptor was identified in a man younger than 30 in good health. Some clones in this sample may be carry-over from other donors' samples. Here the CDR3 DNA reads TGTGCCAGCAGTTTCGGGACTAGCGGAAACGAGCAGTACTTC. Translated, it gives CASSFGTSGNEQYF.